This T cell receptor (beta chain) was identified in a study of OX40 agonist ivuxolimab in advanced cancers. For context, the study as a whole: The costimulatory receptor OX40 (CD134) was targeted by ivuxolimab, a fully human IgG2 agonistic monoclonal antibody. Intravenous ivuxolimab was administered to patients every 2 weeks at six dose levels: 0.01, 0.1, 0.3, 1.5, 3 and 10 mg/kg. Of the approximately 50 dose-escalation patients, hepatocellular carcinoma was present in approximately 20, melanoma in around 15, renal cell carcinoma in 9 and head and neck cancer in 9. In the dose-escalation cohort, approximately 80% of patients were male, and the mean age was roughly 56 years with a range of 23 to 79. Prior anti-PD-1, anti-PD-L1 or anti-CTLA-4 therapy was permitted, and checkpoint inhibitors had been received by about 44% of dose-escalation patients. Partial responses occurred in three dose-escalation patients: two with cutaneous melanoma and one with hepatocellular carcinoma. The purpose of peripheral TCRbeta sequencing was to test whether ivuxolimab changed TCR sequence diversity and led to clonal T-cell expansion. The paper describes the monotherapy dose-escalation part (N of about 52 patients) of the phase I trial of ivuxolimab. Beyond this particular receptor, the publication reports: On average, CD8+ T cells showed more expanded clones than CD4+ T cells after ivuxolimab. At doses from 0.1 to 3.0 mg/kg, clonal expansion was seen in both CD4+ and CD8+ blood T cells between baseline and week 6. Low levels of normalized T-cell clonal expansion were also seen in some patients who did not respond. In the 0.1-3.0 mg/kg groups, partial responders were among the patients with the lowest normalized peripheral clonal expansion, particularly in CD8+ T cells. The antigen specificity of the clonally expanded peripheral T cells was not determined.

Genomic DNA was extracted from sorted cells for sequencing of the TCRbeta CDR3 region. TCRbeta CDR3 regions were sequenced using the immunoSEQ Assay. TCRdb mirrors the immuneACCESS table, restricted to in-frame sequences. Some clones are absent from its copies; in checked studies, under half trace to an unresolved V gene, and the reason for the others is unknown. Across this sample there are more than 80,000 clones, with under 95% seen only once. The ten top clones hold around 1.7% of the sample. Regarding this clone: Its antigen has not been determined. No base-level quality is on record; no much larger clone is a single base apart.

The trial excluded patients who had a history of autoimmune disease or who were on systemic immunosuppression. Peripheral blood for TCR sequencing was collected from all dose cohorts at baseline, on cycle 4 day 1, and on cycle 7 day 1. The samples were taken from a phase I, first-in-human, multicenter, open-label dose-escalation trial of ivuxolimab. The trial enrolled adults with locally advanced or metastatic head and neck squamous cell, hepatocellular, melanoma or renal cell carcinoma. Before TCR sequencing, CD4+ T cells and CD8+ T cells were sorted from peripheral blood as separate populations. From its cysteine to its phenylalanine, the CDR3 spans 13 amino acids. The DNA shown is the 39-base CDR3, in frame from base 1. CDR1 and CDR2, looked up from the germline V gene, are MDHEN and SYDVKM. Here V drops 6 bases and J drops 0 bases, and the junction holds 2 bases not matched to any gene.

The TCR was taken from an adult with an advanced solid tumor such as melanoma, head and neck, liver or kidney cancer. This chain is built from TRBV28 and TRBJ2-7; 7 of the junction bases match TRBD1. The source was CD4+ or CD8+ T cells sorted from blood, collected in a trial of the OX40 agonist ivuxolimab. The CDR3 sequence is CASRGTVSYEQYF. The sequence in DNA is TGTGCCAGCAGGGGGACAGTCTCCTACGAGCAGTACTTC.